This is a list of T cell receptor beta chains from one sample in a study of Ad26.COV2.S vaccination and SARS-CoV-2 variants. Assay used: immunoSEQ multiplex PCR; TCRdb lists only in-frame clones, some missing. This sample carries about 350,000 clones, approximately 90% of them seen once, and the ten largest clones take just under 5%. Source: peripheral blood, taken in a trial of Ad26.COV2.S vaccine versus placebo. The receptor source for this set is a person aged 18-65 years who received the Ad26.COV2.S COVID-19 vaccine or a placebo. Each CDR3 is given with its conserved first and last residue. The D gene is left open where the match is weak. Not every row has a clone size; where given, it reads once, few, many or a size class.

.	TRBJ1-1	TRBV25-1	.	CASKEGDETEAFF	TGTGCCAGCAAGGAAGGAGACGAGACTGAAGCTTTCTTT
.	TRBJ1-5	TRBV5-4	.	CASSIANSNQPQHF	TGTGCCAGCAGCATAGCTAATAGCAATCAGCCCCAGCATTTT
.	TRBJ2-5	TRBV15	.	CATSRDREGAETQYF	TGTGCCACCAGCAGAGATCGAGAGGGAGCAGAGACCCAGTACTTC
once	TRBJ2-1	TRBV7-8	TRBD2	CASSFSLAGRDEQFF	TGTGCCAGCAGCTTTAGCCTAGCGGGAAGGGATGAGCAGTTCTTC
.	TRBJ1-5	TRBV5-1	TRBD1	CASSLGGQGNQPQHF	TGCGCCAGCAGCTTGGGGGGACAGGGGAATCAGCCCCAGCATTTT
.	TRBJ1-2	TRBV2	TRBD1	CASDEGAGPHGYTF	TGTGCCAGCGACGAGGGGGCGGGTCCCCATGGCTACACCTTC
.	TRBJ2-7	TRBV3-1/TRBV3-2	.	CASSQQALTYEQYF	TGTGCCAGCAGCCAACAGGCGTTGACCTACGAGCAGTACTTC
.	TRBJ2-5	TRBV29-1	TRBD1	CSVAGFTGQATMETQYF	TGCAGCGTTGCCGGTTTTACAGGACAGGCGACGATGGAGACCCAGTACTTC
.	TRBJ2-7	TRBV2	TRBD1	CASSRTGAHEQYF	TGTGCCAGCAGTCGCACAGGGGCGCACGAGCAGTACTTC
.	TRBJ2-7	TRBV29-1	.	CSVVEDYYLYEQYF	TGCAGCGTTGTAGAGGACTACTACTTATACGAGCAGTACTTC
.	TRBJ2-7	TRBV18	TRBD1	CASSPLGQGAAEQYF	TGTGCCAGCTCACCCTTAGGACAGGGGGCCGCCGAGCAGTACTTC
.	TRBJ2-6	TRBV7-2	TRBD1	CASSLPGQGAAGANVLTF	TGTGCCAGCAGCTTACCCGGACAGGGGGCGGCAGGGGCCAACGTCCTGACTTTC
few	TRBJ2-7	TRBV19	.	CASSPELDGYEQYF	TGTGCCAGTAGTCCCGAACTCGACGGCTACGAGCAGTACTTC
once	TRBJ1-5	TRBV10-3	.	CAISDTGTNQPQHF	TGTGCCATCAGTGACACGGGGACTAATCAGCCCCAGCATTTT
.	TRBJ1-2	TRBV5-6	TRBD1	CASSEGPGQGAIYGYTF	TGTGCCAGCAGCGAGGGGCCGGGACAGGGGGCGATCTATGGCTACACCTTC
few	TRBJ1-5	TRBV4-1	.	CASSQVGRGDQPQHF	TGCGCCAGCAGCCAAGTAGGGCGGGGCGATCAGCCCCAGCATTTT
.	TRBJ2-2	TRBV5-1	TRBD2	CASSLEAGENTGELFF	TGCGCCAGCAGCTTGGAGGCGGGGGAAAACACCGGGGAGCTGTTTTTT
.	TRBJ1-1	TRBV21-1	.	CANGFRGSDAFF	TGTGCCAACGGGTTCCGGGGTTCCGACGCTTTCTTT
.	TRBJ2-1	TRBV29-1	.	CSVTGTTNEQFF	TGCAGCGTTACAGGGACAACTAATGAGCAGTTCTTC
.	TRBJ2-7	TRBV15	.	CATSRTGTTEQYF	TGTGCCACCAGCAGGACAGGCACCACCGAGCAGTACTTC
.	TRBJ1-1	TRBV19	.	CASSIDYQAMAEAFF	TGTGCCAGTAGTATAGATTACCAGGCGATGGCTGAAGCTTTCTTT
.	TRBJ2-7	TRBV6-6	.	CASSYSGAGREQYF	TGTGCCAGCAGTTACAGCGGCGCCGGGAGAGAGCAGTACTTC
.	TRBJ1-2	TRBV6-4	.	CASRGVLGGYTF	TGTGCCAGCAGGGGGGTCCTTGGAGGCTACACCTTC
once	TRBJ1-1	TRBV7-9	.	CASSLAGLEAAFF	TGTGCCAGCAGCTTAGCCGGCCTTGAGGCAGCTTTCTTT
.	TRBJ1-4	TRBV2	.	CASSRGGGNEKLFF	TGTGCCAGCAGCAGGGGCGGAGGTAATGAAAAACTGTTTTTT
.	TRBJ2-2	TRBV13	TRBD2	CASSPPSGLASGELFF	TGTGCCAGCAGCCCCCCGTCCGGACTAGCTTCCGGGGAGCTGTTTTTT
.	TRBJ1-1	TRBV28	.	CASRGPNTEAFF	TGTGCCAGCAGAGGTCCGAACACTGAAGCTTTCTTT
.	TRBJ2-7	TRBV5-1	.	CASSLVGYEQYF	TGCGCCAGCAGCTTGGTAGGCTACGAGCAGTACTTC
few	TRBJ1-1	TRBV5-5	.	CASSVDMNTEAFF	TGTGCCAGCAGTGTGGACATGAACACTGAAGCTTTCTTT
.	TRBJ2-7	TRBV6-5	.	CASSQGEAGEQYF	TGTGCCAGCAGCCAGGGGGAAGCGGGAGAGCAGTACTTC
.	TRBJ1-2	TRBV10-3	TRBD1	CAITPGQGTYGYTF	TGTGCCATCACCCCGGGACAGGGAACCTATGGCTACACCTTC
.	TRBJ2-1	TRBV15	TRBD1	CATSSDRGSNEQFF	TGTGCCACCAGCAGCGACAGGGGTAGCAATGAGCAGTTCTTC
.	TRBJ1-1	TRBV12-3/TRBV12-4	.	CASSNRQNTEAFF	TGTGCCAGCAGTAACCGTCAGAACACTGAAGCTTTCTTT
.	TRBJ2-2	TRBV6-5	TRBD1	CASSNRGPNTGELFF	TGTGCCAGCAGTAACAGGGGCCCGAACACCGGGGAGCTGTTTTTT
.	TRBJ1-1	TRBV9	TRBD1	CASSVGGQGGTEAFF	TGTGCCAGCAGCGTAGGAGGACAGGGTGGCACTGAAGCTTTCTTT
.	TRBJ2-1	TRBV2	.	CASSEVVSTYNEQFF	TGTGCCAGCAGTGAAGTTGTTAGCACCTACAATGAGCAGTTCTTC
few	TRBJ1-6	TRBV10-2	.	CASTAQGGSPLHF	TGCGCCAGCACGGCCCAGGGAGGGTCACCCCTCCACTTT
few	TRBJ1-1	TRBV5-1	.	CASSLNSNTEAFF	TGCGCCAGCAGCTTGAACAGCAACACTGAAGCTTTCTTT
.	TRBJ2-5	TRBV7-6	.	CASSLGGTNQETQYF	TGTGCCAGCAGCTTAGGAGGAACTAACCAAGAGACCCAGTACTTC
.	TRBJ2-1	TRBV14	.	CASSQDWLGVNEQFF	TGTGCCAGCAGCCAAGATTGGCTAGGGGTCAATGAGCAGTTCTTC
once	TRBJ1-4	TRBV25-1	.	CASSGEKLFF	TGTGCCAGCAGTGGTGAAAAACTGTTTTTT